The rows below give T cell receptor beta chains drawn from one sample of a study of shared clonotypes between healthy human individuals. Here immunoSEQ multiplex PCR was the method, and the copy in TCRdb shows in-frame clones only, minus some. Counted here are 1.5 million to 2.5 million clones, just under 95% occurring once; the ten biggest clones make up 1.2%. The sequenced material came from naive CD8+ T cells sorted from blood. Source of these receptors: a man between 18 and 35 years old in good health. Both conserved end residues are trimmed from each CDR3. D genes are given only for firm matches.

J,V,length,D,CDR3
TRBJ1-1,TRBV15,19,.,ATSTELIIGSPPTMNTEAF
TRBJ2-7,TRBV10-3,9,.,AAMTSYEQY
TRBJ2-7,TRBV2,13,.,ASSFDRSGSYEQY
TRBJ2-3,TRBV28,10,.,ASGDLTDTQY
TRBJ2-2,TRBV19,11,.,ASSIADGGRLF
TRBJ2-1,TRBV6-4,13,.,ASSDSIGGNNEQF
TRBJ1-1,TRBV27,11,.,ASSLQANTEAF
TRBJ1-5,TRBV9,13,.,ASRGAAGINQPQH
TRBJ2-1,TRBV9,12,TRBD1,ASSASTGFNEQF
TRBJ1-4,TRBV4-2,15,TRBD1,ASSQATGGGTNEKLF
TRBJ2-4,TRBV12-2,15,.,ASRLALTGSDKNIQY
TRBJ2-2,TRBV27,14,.,ASSLSAGAGTGELF
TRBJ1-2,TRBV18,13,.,ASSPDKASNYGYT
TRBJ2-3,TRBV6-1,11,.,AATRGEADTQY
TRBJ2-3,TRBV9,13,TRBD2,ASSVLAGSTDTQY
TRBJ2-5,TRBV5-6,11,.,ASGRDLEETQY
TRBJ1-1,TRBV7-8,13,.,ASSSGWGGGTEAF
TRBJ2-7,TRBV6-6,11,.,ASAAASSYEQY
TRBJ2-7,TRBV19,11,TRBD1,ASSDRGNYEQY
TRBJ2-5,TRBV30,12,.,AWGGGRIGETQY
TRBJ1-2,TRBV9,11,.,ASSVEPNYGYT
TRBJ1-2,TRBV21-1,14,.,ASSKLPDRANYGYT
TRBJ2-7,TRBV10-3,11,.,AISEGGVYEQY
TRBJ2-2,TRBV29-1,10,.,SVDEGSGELF
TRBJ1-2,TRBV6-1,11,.,ARRNPEDGGYT
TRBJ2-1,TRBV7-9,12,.,ASSRRDLGNEQF
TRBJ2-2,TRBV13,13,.,ASSLNRRRTGELF
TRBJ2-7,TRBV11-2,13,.,ASSLDPYGAYEQY
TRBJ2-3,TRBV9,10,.,ASSSRGDTQY
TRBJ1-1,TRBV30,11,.,AWSGGVRTEAF
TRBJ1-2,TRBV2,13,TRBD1,ASGTGEGVAYGYT
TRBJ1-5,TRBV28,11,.,ASSLGPNQPQH
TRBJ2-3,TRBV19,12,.,ASSVTDSTDTQY
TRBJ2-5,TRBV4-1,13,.,ASSPIPRVQETQY
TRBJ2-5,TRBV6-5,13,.,ASTSPWDLQETQY
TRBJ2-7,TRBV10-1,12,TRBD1,ASSETDRGDEQY
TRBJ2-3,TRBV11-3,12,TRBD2,ASSRGLAGDTQY
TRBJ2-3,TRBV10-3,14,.,AISELYVGGTDTQY
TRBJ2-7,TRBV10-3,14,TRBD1,AISDERTGLLYEQY
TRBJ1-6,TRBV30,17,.,AWSVGDPGWGSYNSPLH
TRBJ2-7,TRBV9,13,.,ASSVGGGTIYEQY
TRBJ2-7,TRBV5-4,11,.,ASSWARAHEQY
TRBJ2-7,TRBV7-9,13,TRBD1,ASSLGTGVQGEQY
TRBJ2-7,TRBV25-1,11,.,ASSELGLGEQY
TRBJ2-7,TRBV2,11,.,ASTGDDSYEQY
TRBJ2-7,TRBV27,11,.,ASSLSTAYEQY
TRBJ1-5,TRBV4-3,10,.,ASSQVGQPQH